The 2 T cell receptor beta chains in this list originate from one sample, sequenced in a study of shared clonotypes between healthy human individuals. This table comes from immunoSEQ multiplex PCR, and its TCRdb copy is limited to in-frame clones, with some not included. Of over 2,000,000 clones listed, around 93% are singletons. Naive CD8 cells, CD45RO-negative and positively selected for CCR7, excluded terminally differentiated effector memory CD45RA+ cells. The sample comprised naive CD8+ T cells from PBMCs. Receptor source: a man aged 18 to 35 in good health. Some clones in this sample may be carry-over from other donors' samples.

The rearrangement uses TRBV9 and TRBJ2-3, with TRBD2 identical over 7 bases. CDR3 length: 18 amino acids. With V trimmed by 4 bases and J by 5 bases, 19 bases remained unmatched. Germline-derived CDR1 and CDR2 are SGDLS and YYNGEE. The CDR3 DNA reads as TGTGCCAGCAGCCCAAAAACGGCGTGGGAGGGCCGGAGAGATACGCAGTATTTT. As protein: CASSPKTAWEGRRDTQYF.

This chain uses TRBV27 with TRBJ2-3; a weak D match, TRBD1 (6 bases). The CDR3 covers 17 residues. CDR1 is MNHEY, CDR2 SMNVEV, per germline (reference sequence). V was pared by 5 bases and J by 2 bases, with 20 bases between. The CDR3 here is CASSPLIVDRITDTQYF. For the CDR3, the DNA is TGTGCCAGCAGTCCCTTGATAGTCGACAGGATCACAGATACGCAGTATTTT.